This T cell receptor beta chain originates from a study of early T cells in non-severe SARS-CoV-2 infection. This CDR3 is built from 12 residues. Germline-derived CDR1 and CDR2 are DFQATT and SNEGSKA (reference sequence). Deletions cut 1 base from V and 0 bases from J, with 3 bases between. This clonotype was recorded many times. As part of library construction, unique molecular identifiers were attached to individual cDNA molecules. MiXCR, run by TCRdb on the 5' RACE reads, gives a single entry per CDR3 protein. The data contain 50,000 to 65,000 distinct CDR3 sequences, under 15% of them singletons. The sequence was obtained from an adult who was a healthcare worker with PCR-confirmed SARS-CoV-2 infection or an uninfected control (not recorded which). What was sequenced was whole blood. The chain couples TRBV20-1 to TRBJ1-1; D unclear. This CDR3 is CSARGLNTEAFF. The DNA of the CDR3 is TGCAGTGCTAGAGGATTGAACACTGAAGCTTTCTTT.